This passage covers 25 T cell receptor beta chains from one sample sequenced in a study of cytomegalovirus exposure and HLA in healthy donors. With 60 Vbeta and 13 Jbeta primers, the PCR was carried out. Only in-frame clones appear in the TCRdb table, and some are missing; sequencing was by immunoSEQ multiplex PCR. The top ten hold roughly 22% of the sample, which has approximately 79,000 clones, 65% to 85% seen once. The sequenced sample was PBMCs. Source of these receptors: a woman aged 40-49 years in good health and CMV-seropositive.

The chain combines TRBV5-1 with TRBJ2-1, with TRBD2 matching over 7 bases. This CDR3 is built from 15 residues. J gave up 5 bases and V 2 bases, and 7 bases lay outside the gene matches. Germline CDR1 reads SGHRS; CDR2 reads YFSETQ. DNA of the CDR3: TGCGCCAGCAGCTTCGAGGGAGGGCCCCACAATGAGCAGTTCTTC. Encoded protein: CASSFEGGPHNEQFF.

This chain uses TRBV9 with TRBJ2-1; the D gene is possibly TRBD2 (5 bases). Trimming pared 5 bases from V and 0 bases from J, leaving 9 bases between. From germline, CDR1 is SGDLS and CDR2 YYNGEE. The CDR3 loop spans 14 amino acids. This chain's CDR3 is CASSTSSSYNEQFF. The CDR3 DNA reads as TGTGCCAGCAGTACTAGTAGCTCCTACAATGAGCAGTTCTTC.

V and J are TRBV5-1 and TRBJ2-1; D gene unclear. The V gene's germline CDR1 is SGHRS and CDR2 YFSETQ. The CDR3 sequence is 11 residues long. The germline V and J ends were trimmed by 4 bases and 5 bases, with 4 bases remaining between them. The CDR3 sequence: CASSLDNEQFF. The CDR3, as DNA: TGCGCCAGCAGCCTAGACAATGAGCAGTTCTTC.

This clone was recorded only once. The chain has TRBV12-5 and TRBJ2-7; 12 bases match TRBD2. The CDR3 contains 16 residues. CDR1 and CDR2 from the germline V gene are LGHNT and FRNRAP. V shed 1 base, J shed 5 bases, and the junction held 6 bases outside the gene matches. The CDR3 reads CASGLGLAGGNDEQYF. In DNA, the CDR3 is TGTGCTAGTGGTTTGGGGCTAGCGGGGGGGAATGACGAGCAGTACTTC.

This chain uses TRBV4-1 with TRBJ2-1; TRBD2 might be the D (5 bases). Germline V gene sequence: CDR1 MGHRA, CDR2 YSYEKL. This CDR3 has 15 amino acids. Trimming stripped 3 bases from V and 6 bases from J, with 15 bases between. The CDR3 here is CASSHGDARPNEQFF. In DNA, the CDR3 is TGCGCCAGCAGCCACGGGGATGCCCGACCCAATGAGCAGTTCTTC.

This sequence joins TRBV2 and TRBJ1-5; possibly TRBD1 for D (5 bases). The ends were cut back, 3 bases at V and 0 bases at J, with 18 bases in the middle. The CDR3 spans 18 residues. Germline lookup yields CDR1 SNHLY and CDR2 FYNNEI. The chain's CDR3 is CASSDEGQGFGSNQPQHF. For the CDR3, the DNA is TGTGCCAGCAGTGATGAAGGGCAGGGCTTCGGTAGCAATCAGCCCCAGCATTTT.

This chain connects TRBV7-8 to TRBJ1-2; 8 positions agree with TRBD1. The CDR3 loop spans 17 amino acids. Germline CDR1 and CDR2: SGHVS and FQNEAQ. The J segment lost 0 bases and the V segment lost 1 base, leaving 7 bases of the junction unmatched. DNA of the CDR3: TGTGCCAGCAGCTTAGGAACAGGGGGGCATGCTAACTATGGCTACACCTTC. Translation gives CASSLGTGGHANYGYTF.

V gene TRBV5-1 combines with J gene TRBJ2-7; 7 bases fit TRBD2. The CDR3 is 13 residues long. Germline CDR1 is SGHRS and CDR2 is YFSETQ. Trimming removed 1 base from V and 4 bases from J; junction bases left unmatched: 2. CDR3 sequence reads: CASSLWGGYEQYF. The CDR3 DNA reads TGCGCCAGCAGCTTGTGGGGGGGATACGAGCAGTACTTC.

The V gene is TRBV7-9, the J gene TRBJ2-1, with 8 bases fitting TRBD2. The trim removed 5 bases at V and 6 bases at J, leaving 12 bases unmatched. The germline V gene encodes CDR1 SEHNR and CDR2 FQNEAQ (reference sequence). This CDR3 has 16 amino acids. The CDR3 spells CASSPAGLGGPNEQFF. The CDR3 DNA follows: TGTGCCAGCAGCCCCGCGGGACTAGGGGGGCCCAATGAGCAGTTCTTC.

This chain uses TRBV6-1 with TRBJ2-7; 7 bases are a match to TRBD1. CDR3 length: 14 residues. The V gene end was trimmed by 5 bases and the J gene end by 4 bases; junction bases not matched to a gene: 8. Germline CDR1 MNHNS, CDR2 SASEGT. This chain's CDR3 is CASSWTGVSYEQYF. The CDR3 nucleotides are TGTGCCAGCAGTTGGACAGGAGTTTCATACGAGCAGTACTTC.

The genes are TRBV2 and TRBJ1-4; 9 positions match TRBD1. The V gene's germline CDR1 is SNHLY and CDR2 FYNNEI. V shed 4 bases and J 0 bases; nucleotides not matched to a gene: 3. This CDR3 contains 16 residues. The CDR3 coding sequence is TGTGCCAGCAGTGGGACAGGGGTTGCAACTAATGAAAAACTGTTTTTT. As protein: CASSGTGVATNEKLFF.

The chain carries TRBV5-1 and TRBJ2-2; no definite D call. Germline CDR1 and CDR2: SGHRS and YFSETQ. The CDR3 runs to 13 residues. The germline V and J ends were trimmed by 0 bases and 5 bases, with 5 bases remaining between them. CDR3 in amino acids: CASSLAGTGELFF. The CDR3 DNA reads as TGCGCCAGCAGCTTGGCAGGAACCGGGGAGCTGTTTTTT.

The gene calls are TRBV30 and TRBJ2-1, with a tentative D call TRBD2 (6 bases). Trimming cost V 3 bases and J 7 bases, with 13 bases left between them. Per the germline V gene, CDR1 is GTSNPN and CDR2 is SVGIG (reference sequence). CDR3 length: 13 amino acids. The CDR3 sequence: CAWRTGAGNEQFF. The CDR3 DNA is TGTGCCTGGAGGACGGGAGCTGGGAATGAGCAGTTCTTC.

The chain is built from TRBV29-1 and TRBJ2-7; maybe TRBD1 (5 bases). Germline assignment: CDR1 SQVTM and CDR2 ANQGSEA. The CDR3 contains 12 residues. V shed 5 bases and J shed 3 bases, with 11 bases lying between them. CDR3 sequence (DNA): TGCAGCGTTCTACAGACAGACTACGAGCAGTACTTC. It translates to CSVLQTDYEQYF.

The CDR3 protein is CASVRQPFHEQYF. CDR3 coding DNA: TGTGCCAGCGTTAGACAGCCCTTCCACGAGCAGTACTTC. This chain connects TRBV28 to TRBJ2-7, with D maybe TRBD1 (5 bases). V was cut by 8 bases and J by 5 bases, with 16 bases left in between. In germline, CDR1 is MDHEN, CDR2 SYDVKM. The CDR3 spans 13 residues.

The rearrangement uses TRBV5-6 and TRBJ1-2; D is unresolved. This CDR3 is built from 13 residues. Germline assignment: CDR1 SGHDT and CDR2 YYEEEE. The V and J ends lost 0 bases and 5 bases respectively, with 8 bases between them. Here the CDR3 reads CASSLDSSYGYTF. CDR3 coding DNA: TGTGCCAGCAGCTTGGACAGTTCTTATGGCTACACCTTC.

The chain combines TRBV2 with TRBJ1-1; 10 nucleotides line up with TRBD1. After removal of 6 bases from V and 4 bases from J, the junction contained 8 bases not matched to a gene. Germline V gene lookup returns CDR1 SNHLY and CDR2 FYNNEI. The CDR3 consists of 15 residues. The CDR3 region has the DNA TGTGCCAGCAGGAGAAGGGACAGGGGTGCCACTGAAGCTTTCTTT. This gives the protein CASRRRDRGATEAFF. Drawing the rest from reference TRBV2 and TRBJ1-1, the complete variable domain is EPEVTQTPSHQVTQMGQEVILRCVPISNHLYFYWYRQILGQKVEFLVSFYNNEISEKSEIFDDQFSVERPDGSNFTLKIRSTKLEDSAMYFCASRRRDRGATEAFFGQGTRLTVV.

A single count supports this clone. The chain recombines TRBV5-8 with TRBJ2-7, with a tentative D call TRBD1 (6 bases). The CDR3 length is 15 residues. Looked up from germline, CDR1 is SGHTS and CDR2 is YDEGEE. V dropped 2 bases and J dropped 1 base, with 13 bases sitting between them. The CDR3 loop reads CASSFQAGVSYEQYF. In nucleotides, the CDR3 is TGTGCCAGCAGCTTTCAGGCAGGGGTATCCTACGAGCAGTACTTC.

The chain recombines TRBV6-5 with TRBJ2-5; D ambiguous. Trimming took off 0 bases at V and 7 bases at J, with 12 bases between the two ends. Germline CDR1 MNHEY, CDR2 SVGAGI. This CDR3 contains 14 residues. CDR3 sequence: CASSYSPGSGTQYF. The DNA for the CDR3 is TGTGCCAGCAGTTACTCACCAGGTTCAGGGACCCAGTACTTC.

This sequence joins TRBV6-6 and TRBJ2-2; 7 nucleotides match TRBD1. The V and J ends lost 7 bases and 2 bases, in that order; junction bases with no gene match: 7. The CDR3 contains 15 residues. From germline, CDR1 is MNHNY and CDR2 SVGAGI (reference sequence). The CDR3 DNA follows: TGTGCCAGCACTTATGGGACAGCAAACACCGGGGAGCTGTTTTTT. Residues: CASTYGTANTGELFF.

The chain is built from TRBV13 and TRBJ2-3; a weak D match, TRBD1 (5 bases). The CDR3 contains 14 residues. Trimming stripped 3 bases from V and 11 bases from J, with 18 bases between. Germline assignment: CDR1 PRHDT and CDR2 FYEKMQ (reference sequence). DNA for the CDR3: TGTGCCAGCAGCTTCAATCAGGGCCTCCCGAGGCAGTATTTT. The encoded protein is CASSFNQGLPRQYF.

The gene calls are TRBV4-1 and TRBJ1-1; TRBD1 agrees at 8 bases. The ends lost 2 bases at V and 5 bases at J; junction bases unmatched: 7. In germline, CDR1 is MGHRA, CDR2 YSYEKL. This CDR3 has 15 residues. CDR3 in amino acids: CASSQTTGDVTEAFF. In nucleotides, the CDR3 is TGCGCCAGCAGCCAAACGACAGGGGATGTAACTGAAGCTTTCTTT.

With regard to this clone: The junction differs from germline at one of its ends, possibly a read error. The CDR3 coding sequence is TGTTCCAGCAGCCGAGGACAGGGGGATGTCAATGAGCAGTTCTTC. Its protein is CSSSRGQGDVNEQFF. V usage is TRBV7-9 and J usage is TRBJ2-1, with TRBD1 identical over 10 bases. The CDR3 has 15 residues. Germline CDR1 reads SEHNR; CDR2 reads FQNEAQ (reference sequence).

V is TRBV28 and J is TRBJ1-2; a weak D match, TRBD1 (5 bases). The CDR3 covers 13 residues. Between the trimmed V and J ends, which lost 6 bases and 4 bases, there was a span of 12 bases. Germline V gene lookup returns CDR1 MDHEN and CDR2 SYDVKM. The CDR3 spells CASRKGPGYGYTF. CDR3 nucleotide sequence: TGTGCCAGCAGGAAGGGGCCAGGCTATGGCTACACCTTC.

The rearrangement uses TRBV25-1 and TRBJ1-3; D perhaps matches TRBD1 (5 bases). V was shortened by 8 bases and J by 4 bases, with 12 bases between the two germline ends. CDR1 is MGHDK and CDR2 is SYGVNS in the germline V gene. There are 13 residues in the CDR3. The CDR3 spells CASARGAGNTIYF. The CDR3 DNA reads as TGTGCCAGCGCTCGTGGGGCAGGAAACACCATATATTTT.